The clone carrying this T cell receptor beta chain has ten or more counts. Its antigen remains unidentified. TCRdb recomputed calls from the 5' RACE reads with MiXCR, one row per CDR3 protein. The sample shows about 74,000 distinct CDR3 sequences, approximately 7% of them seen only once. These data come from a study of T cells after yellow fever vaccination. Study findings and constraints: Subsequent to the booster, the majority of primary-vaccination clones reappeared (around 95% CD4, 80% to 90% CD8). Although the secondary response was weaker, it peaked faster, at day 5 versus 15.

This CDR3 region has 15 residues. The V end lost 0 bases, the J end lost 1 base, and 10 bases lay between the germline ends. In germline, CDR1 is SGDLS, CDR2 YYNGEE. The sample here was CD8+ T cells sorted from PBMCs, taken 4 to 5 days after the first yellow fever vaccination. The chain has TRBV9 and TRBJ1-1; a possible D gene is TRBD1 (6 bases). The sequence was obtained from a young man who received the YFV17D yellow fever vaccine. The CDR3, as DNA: TGTGCCAGCAGCGTAGAGGGGGGCGCGAACACTGAAGCTTTCTTT. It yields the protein CASSVEGGANTEAFF.